The rows below give T cell receptor beta chains drawn from one sample of a study of blood T cell repertoires in COVID-19. TCRdb keeps only in-frame clones here, not all; method: immunoSEQ multiplex PCR. The sample records about 280,000 clones, around 80% being singletons. The sequencing input was PBMCs or T cells enriched from blood (not recorded which). The receptor source for this set is a man aged 35 to 55 who had been exposed to COVID-19. The CDR3 runs from the conserved cysteine through the conserved F or W. Fields, in order: D gene, clone size, V gene, J gene, CDR3 DNA, CDR3 protein. D genes are given only for firm matches. The size field is filled for only some rows; it gives once, few, many or a size class.

D gene: -
clone size: -
V gene: TRBV27
J gene: TRBJ1-1
CDR3 DNA: TGTGCCAGCAGTTTCGGACAGAGGAACACTGAAGCTTTCTTT
CDR3 protein: CASSFGQRNTEAFF

D gene: -
clone size: -
V gene: TRBV7-2
J gene: TRBJ2-5
CDR3 DNA: TGTGCCAGCAGCTTAGGATCTCGGGGGCAAGAGACCCAGTACTTC
CDR3 protein: CASSLGSRGQETQYF

D gene: -
clone size: -
V gene: TRBV29-1
J gene: TRBJ1-1
CDR3 DNA: TGCAGCGTTGATACGGCCATCGGGGGGGTGGGAACTGAAGCTTTCTTT
CDR3 protein: CSVDTAIGGVGTEAFF

D gene: -
clone size: -
V gene: TRBV2
J gene: TRBJ1-6
CDR3 DNA: TGTGCCAGCAGTGATTTAGTCGGGAGCTCCTATAATTCACCCCTCCACTTT
CDR3 protein: CASSDLVGSSYNSPLHF

D gene: -
clone size: -
V gene: TRBV29-1
J gene: TRBJ2-2
CDR3 DNA: TGCAGCGTCGGTAACAGGAACACCGGGGAGCTGTTTTTT
CDR3 protein: CSVGNRNTGELFF

D gene: -
clone size: -
V gene: TRBV7-3
J gene: TRBJ2-3
CDR3 DNA: TGTGCCAGCAGCCCCGGTGTGGCAGATACGCAGTATTTT
CDR3 protein: CASSPGVADTQYF

D gene: TRBD1
clone size: -
V gene: TRBV9
J gene: TRBJ1-2
CDR3 DNA: TGTGCCAGCAGTCCCGGACAGGGGGTGGTGAATGGCTACACCTTC
CDR3 protein: CASSPGQGVVNGYTF

D gene: -
clone size: -
V gene: TRBV11-2
J gene: TRBJ2-5
CDR3 DNA: TGTGCCAGCAGCTTAGATGCCTTCGGGCAGGGCACAACAGAGACCCAGTACTTC
CDR3 protein: CASSLDAFGQGTTETQYF

D gene: TRBD2
clone size: -
V gene: TRBV10-2
J gene: TRBJ2-3
CDR3 DNA: TGCGCCAGCTCCCATGGGACTAGGGTGGATACGCAGTATTTT
CDR3 protein: CASSHGTRVDTQYF

D gene: -
clone size: -
V gene: TRBV20-1
J gene: TRBJ1-2
CDR3 DNA: TGCAGTGCCCCTGGGGCTCGCCGATACACCTTC
CDR3 protein: CSAPGARRYTF

D gene: -
clone size: -
V gene: TRBV29-1
J gene: TRBJ2-1
CDR3 DNA: TGCAGCGTCGAAGTGACTCGCTACAATGAGCAGTTCTTC
CDR3 protein: CSVEVTRYNEQFF

D gene: -
clone size: -
V gene: TRBV7-9
J gene: TRBJ2-7
CDR3 DNA: TGTGCCAGCAGCGTCAAGCTTACCGGGTCGGAGCAGTACTTC
CDR3 protein: CASSVKLTGSEQYF

D gene: TRBD1
clone size: -
V gene: TRBV24-1
J gene: TRBJ1-5
CDR3 DNA: TGTGCCACCAGTGATCTACTACCGGGACAGGGGTATCAGCCCCAGCATTTT
CDR3 protein: CATSDLLPGQGYQPQHF

D gene: TRBD1
clone size: -
V gene: TRBV2
J gene: TRBJ1-1
CDR3 DNA: TGTGCCAGTCGACAGGGGATTAAAGCTTTCTTT
CDR3 protein: CASRQGIKAFF

D gene: TRBD1
clone size: few
V gene: TRBV24-1
J gene: TRBJ1-2
CDR3 DNA: TGTGCCACCAGCTCCCGGACAGGGCCCTCGGGTGGCTACACCTTC
CDR3 protein: CATSSRTGPSGGYTF

D gene: -
clone size: few
V gene: TRBV5-1
J gene: TRBJ1-6
CDR3 DNA: TGCGCCAGCCATATCGGTAGCAGGGGTTCACCCCTCCACTTT
CDR3 protein: CASHIGSRGSPLHF

D gene: TRBD2
clone size: -
V gene: TRBV30
J gene: TRBJ2-1
CDR3 DNA: TGTGCCTGGAACCGCGGGAGGAATGAGCAGTTCTTC
CDR3 protein: CAWNRGRNEQFF

D gene: TRBD2
clone size: -
V gene: TRBV5-1
J gene: TRBJ2-3
CDR3 DNA: TGCGCCAGCATTCGCACTAGCGGGAGCCGCGATACGCAGTATTTT
CDR3 protein: CASIRTSGSRDTQYF

D gene: -
clone size: -
V gene: TRBV27
J gene: TRBJ2-3
CDR3 DNA: TGTGCCAGCCGGGTCTCTAGCACAGATACGCAGTATTTT
CDR3 protein: CASRVSSTDTQYF

D gene: TRBD1
clone size: -
V gene: TRBV2
J gene: TRBJ2-1
CDR3 DNA: TGTGCCAGCAGCACAGGGGTGCAGTTCTTC
CDR3 protein: CASSTGVQFF

D gene: TRBD2
clone size: -
V gene: TRBV4-2
J gene: TRBJ2-5
CDR3 DNA: TGTGCCAGCAGCCTCCCGGGACTAGCGGGAGTGGGGGAGACCCAGTACTTC
CDR3 protein: CASSLPGLAGVGETQYF

D gene: TRBD1
clone size: -
V gene: TRBV11-3
J gene: TRBJ1-2
CDR3 DNA: TGTGCCAGCTCCCTGCCGGGACAGGGAGGCAAGGTGGATGGCTACACCTTC
CDR3 protein: CASSLPGQGGKVDGYTF

D gene: -
clone size: -
V gene: TRBV4-1
J gene: TRBJ2-1
CDR3 DNA: TGCGCCAGCAGCCAATCCCTGTTCAATGAGCAGTTCTTC
CDR3 protein: CASSQSLFNEQFF

D gene: -
clone size: -
V gene: TRBV9
J gene: TRBJ1-1
CDR3 DNA: TGTGCCAGCAGCGGTTCACAGCCCACAAGCGGCCCCACTGAAGCTTTCTTT
CDR3 protein: CASSGSQPTSGPTEAFF

D gene: -
clone size: -
V gene: TRBV4-1
J gene: TRBJ2-7
CDR3 DNA: TGCGCCAGCAGCCAAGACGTCCCCAGGTTTCGGTACGAGCAGTACTTC
CDR3 protein: CASSQDVPRFRYEQYF

D gene: -
clone size: -
V gene: TRBV5-6
J gene: TRBJ2-7
CDR3 DNA: TGTGCCAGCAGCTTCGGGACCAGGGGCTACGAGCAGTACTTC
CDR3 protein: CASSFGTRGYEQYF

D gene: TRBD1
clone size: once
V gene: TRBV6-5
J gene: TRBJ1-2
CDR3 DNA: TGTGCCAGTAGTCGGGGACAGGGGAACACTGGCTACACCTTC
CDR3 protein: CASSRGQGNTGYTF

D gene: TRBD2
clone size: -
V gene: TRBV19
J gene: TRBJ2-5
CDR3 DNA: TGTGCCAGTAGGGAGACTAGCGGGAGGATAGTGGAGACCCAGTACTTC
CDR3 protein: CASRETSGRIVETQYF

D gene: TRBD1
clone size: -
V gene: TRBV5-4
J gene: TRBJ1-2
CDR3 DNA: TGTGCCAGCAGCACCGAGGGACAGGCTAACTATGGCTACACCTTC
CDR3 protein: CASSTEGQANYGYTF

D gene: -
clone size: -
V gene: TRBV18
J gene: TRBJ1-4
CDR3 DNA: TGTGCCAGCTCACCACCGTCGGGGGGAGGTAGTGAAAAACTGTTTTTT
CDR3 protein: CASSPPSGGGSEKLFF

D gene: TRBD2
clone size: few
V gene: TRBV30
J gene: TRBJ2-3
CDR3 DNA: TGTGCCTGGAGTAGGGGGTCTAGCGGGAGGACAGATACGCAGTATTTT
CDR3 protein: CAWSRGSSGRTDTQYF

D gene: -
clone size: -
V gene: TRBV6-1
J gene: TRBJ1-1
CDR3 DNA: TGTGCCAGCAGTGAGCGCGTAGGGAGTAAGGGCAGCACTGAAGCTTTCTTT
CDR3 protein: CASSERVGSKGSTEAFF

D gene: -
clone size: -
V gene: TRBV5-6
J gene: TRBJ1-2
CDR3 DNA: TGTGCCAGCAGCTTGGGACAGTACTATGGCTACACCTTC
CDR3 protein: CASSLGQYYGYTF

D gene: -
clone size: -
V gene: TRBV19
J gene: TRBJ2-3
CDR3 DNA: TGTGCCAGTAACTCGCCCCGGGGGGCGGGAGATCGAGATACGCAGTATTTT
CDR3 protein: CASNSPRGAGDRDTQYF

D gene: -
clone size: -
V gene: TRBV7-8
J gene: TRBJ1-6
CDR3 DNA: TGTGCCAGCAGCCCCCGGACAGCCCTTAGCTCCTATAATTCACCCCTCCACTTT
CDR3 protein: CASSPRTALSSYNSPLHF

D gene: -
clone size: -
V gene: TRBV27
J gene: TRBJ2-1
CDR3 DNA: TGTGCCAGCAGTTTGAGTCGACTGAATGAGCAGTTCTTC
CDR3 protein: CASSLSRLNEQFF

D gene: TRBD2
clone size: -
V gene: TRBV3-1/TRBV3-2
J gene: TRBJ2-7
CDR3 DNA: TGTGCCAGCAGCCAAGATCCGCTAGCGGGTGCAACCTACGAGCAGTACTTC
CDR3 protein: CASSQDPLAGATYEQYF

D gene: TRBD1
clone size: few
V gene: TRBV30
J gene: TRBJ1-6
CDR3 DNA: TGTGCCTGGAGATTGACAGGGAGTAATTCACCCCTCCACTTT
CDR3 protein: CAWRLTGSNSPLHF

D gene: -
clone size: -
V gene: TRBV13
J gene: TRBJ2-1
CDR3 DNA: TGTGCCAGCAGCCCGACAGATATGTCCTACAATGAGCAGTTCTTC
CDR3 protein: CASSPTDMSYNEQFF

D gene: TRBD1
clone size: -
V gene: TRBV11-2
J gene: TRBJ1-6
CDR3 DNA: TGTGCCAGCAGCTTAACAGGGGGCGGATCACCCCTCCACTTT
CDR3 protein: CASSLTGGGSPLHF

D gene: TRBD1
clone size: -
V gene: TRBV19
J gene: TRBJ2-1
CDR3 DNA: TGTGCCACATTGGGGGACAGGGGGGGCAATGAGCAGTTCTTC
CDR3 protein: CATLGDRGGNEQFF